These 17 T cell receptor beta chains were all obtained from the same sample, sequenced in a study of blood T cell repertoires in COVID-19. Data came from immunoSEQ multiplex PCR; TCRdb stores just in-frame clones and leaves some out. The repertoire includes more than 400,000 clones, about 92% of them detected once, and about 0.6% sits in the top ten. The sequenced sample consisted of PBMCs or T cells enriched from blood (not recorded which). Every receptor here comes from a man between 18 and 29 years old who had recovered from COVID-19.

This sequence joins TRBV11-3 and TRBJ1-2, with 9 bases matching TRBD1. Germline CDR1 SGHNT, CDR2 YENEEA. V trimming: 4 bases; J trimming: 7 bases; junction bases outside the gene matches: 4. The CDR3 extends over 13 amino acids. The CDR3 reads CASSSRDRVGYTF. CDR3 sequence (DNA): TGTGCCAGCAGCTCCCGGGACAGGGTTGGCTACACCTTC. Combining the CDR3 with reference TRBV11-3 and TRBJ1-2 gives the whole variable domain EAGVVQSPRYKIIEKKQPVAFWCNPISGHNTLYWYLQNLGQGPELLIRYENEEAVDDSQLPKDRFSAERLKGVDSTLKIQPAELGDSAVYLCASSSRDRVGYTFGSGTRLTVV.

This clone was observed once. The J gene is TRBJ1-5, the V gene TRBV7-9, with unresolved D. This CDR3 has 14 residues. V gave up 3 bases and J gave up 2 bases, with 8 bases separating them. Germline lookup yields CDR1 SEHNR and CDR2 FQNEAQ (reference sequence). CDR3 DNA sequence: TGTGCCAGCAGCTTTGTGGGCGGCAATCAGCCCCAGCATTTT. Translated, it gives CASSFVGGNQPQHF.

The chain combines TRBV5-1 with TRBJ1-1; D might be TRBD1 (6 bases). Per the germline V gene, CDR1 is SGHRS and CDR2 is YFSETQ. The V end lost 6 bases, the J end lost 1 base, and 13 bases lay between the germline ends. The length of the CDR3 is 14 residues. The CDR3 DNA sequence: TGCGCCAGCAAACCCGGGACACAGAACACTGAAGCTTTCTTT. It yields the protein CASKPGTQNTEAFF.

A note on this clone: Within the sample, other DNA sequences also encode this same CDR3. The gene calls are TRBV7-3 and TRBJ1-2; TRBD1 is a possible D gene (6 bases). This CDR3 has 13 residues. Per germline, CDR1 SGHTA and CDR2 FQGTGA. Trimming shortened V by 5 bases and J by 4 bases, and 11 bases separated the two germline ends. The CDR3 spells CASSLQGAYGYTF. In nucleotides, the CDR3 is TGTGCCAGCAGCCTACAGGGTGCCTATGGCTACACCTTC.

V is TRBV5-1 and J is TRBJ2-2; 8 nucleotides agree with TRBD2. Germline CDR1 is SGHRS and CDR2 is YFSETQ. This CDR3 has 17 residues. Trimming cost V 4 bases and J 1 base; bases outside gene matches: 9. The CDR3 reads CASSQGLSGGNTGELFF. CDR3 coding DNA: TGCGCCAGCAGCCAGGGACTAAGCGGGGGGAACACCGGGGAGCTGTTTTTT. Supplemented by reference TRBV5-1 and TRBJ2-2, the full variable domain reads KAGVTQTPRYLIKTRGQQVTLSCSPISGHRSVSWYQQTPGQGLQFLFEYFSETQRNKGNFPGRFSGRQFSNSRSEMNVSTLELGDSALYLCASSQGLSGGNTGELFFGEGSRLTVL.

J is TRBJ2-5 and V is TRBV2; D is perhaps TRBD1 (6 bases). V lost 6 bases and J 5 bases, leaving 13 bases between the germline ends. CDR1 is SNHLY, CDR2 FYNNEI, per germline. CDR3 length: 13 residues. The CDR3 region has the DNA TGTGCCAGCAGGGGTGGGGGCACGGAGACCCAGTACTTC. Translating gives CASRGGGTETQYF.

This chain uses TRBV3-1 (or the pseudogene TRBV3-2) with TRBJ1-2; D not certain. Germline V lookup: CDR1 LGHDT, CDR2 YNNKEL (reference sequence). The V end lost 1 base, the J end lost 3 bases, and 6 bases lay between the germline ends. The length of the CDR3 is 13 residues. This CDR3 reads CASSQAADYGYTF. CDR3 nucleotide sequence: TGTGCCAGCAGCCAAGCGGCGGACTATGGCTACACCTTC.

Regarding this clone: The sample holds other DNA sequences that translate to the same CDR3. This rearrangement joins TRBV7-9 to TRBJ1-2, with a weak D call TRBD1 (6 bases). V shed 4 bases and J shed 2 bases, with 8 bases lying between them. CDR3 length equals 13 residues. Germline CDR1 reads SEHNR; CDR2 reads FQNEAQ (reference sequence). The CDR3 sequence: CASSSGQNYGYTF. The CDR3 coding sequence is TGTGCCAGCAGCTCGGGACAAAACTATGGCTACACCTTC.

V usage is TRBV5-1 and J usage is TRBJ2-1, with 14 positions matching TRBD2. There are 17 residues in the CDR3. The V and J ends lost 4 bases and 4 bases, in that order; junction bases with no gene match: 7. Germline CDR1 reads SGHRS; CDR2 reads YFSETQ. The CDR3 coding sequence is TGCGCCAGCAGCCCGACGGGACTAGCGGGAGCTTACAATGAGCAGTTCTTC. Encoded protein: CASSPTGLAGAYNEQFF.

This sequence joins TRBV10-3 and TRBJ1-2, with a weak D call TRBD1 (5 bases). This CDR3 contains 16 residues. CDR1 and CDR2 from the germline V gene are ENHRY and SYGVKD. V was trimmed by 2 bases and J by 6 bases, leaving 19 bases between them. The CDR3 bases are TGTGCCATCAGTGAGCCCCTTCAGGGAAGGTTGCATGGCTACACCTTC. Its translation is CAISEPLQGRLHGYTF.

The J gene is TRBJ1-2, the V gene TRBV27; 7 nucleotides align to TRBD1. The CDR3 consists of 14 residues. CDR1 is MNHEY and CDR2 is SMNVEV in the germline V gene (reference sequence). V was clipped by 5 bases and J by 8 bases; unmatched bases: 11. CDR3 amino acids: CASSPRGRSLGYTF. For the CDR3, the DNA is TGTGCCAGCAGTCCAAGGGGGCGTTCGTTAGGCTACACCTTC.

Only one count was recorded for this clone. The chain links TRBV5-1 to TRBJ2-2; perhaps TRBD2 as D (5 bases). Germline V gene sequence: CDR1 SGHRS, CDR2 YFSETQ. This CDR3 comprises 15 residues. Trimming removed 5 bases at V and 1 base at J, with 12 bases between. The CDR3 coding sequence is TGCGCCAGCAGTTCTGACGGACTGAACACCGGGGAGCTGTTTTTT. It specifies CASSSDGLNTGELFF. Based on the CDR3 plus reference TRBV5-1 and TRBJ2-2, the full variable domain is KAGVTQTPRYLIKTRGQQVTLSCSPISGHRSVSWYQQTPGQGLQFLFEYFSETQRNKGNFPGRFSGRQFSNSRSEMNVSTLELGDSALYLCASSSDGLNTGELFFGEGSRLTVL.

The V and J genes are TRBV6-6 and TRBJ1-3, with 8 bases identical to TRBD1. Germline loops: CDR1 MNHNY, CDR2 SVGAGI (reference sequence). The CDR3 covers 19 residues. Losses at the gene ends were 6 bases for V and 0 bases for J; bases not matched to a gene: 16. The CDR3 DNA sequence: TGTGCCAGCAGCCGACAGGGGTCCAAACCCCAGAGCTCTGGAAACACCATATATTTT. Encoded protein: CASSRQGSKPQSSGNTIYF.

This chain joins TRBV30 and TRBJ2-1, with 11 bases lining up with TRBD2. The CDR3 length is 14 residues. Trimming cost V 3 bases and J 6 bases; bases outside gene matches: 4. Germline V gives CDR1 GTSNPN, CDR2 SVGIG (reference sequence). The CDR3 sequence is CAWRTSGVFNEQFF. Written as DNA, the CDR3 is TGTGCCTGGAGGACTAGCGGGGTCTTCAATGAGCAGTTCTTC. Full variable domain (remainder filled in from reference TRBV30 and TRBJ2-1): SQTIHQWPATLVQPVGSPLSLECTVEGTSNPNLYWYRQAAGRGLQLLFYSVGIGQISSEVPQNLSASRPQDRQFILSSKKLLLSDSGFYLCAWRTSGVFNEQFFGPGTRLTVL.

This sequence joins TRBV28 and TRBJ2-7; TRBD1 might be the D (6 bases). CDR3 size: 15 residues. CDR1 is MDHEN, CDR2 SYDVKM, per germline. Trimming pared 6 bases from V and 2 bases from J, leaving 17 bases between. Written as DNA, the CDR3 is TGTGCCAGCAGCAAAGTCGGGACACCCCCCTACGAGCAGTACTTC. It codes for CASSKVGTPPYEQYF.

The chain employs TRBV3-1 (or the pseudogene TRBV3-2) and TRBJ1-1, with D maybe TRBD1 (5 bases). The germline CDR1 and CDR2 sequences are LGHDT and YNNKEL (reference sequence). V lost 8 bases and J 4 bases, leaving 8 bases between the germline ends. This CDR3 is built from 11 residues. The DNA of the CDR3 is TGTGCCAGCTGGCAGGGCACTGAAGCTTTCTTT. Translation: CASWQGTEAFF.

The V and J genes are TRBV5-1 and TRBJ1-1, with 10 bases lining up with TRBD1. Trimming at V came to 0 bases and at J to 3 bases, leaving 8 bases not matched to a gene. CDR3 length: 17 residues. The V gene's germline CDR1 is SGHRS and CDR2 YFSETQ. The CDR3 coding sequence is TGCGCCAGCAGCTTGGGGGGACAGGGGATTGGAGACACTGAAGCTTTCTTT. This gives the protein CASSLGGQGIGDTEAFF.